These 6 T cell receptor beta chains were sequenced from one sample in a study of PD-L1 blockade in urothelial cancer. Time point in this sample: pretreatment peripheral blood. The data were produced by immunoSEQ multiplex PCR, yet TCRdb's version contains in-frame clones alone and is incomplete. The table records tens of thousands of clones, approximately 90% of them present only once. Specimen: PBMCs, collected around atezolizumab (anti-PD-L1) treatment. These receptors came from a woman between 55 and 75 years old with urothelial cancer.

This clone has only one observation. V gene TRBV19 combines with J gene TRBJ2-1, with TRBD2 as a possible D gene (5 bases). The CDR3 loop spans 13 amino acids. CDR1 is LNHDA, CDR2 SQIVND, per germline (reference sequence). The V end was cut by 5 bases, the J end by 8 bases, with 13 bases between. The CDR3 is CASSRGRIDEQFF. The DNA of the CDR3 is TGTGCCAGTAGTCGGGGTAGGATCGATGAGCAGTTCTTC.

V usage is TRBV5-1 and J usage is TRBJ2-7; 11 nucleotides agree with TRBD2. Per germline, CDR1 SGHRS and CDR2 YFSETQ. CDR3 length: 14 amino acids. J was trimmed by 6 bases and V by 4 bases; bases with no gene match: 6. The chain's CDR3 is CASSGGLAVGEQYF. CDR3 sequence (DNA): TGCGCCAGCAGCGGGGGACTAGCGGTAGGCGAGCAGTACTTC.

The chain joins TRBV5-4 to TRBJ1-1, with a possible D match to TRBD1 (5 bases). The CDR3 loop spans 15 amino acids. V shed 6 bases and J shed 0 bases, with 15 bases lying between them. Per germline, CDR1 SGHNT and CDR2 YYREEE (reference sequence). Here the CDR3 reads CASNAGVGMNTEAFF. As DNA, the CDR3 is TGTGCCAGCAATGCGGGGGTAGGCATGAACACTGAAGCTTTCTTT.

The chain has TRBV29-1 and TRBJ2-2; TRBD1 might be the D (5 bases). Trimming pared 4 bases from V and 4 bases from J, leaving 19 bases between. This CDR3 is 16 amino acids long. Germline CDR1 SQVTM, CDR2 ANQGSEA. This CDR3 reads CSVVSSAQGSTGELFF. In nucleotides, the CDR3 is TGCAGCGTTGTATCATCGGCGCAGGGTAGCACCGGGGAGCTGTTTTTT.

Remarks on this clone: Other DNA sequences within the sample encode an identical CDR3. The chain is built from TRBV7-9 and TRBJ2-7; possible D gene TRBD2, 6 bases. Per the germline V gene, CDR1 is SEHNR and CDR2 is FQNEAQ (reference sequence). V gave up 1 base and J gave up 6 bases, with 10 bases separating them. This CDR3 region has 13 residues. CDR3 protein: CASSLGGVSEQYF. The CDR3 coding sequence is TGTGCCAGCAGCTTAGGGGGGGTCTCCGAGCAGTACTTC.

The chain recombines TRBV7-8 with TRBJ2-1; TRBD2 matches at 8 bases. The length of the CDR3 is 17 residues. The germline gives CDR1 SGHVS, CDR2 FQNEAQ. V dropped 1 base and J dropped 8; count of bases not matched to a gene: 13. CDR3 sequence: CASSLVVAGLDGDEQFF. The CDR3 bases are TGTGCCAGCAGCTTAGTAGTAGCGGGGTTAGACGGCGATGAGCAGTTCTTC.